Shown below are 29 T cell receptor beta chains from a single sample sequenced in a study of blood T cell repertoires in COVID-19. The table came from immunoSEQ multiplex PCR; TCRdb's copy has only in-frame clones and leaves some out. Among about 350,000 clones, about 90% were seen once, and the ten largest hold almost 3%. The specimen was PBMCs or T cells enriched from blood (not recorded which). The receptors shown here come from a woman in her twenties or thirties who had recovered from COVID-19.

The CDR3: CASSFWGLESDTQYF. CDR3 sequence (DNA): TGTGCCAGCAGCTTCTGGGGACTAGAATCTGATACGCAGTATTTT. V usage is TRBV5-4 and J usage is TRBJ2-3; 8 positions match TRBD2. CDR1 and CDR2 (germline): SGHNT, YYREEE (reference sequence). J gave up 6 bases and V 2 bases, and 8 bases lay outside the gene matches. The CDR3 length is 15 residues.

In the case of this clone: A junction boundary mismatches the germline segment, possibly from a read error. The chain carries TRBV7-9 and TRBJ2-7, with 11 bases that match TRBD2. CDR3 length: 13 residues. Per germline, CDR1 SEHNR and CDR2 FQNEAQ (reference sequence). The CDR3 DNA is TGTGCCAGCAGCACAGGACTAGCGGGTCAACAAACTTTC. Its translation: CASSTGLAGQQTF.

This clone has ten or more counts. This chain uses TRBV5-1 with TRBJ2-2; D is ambiguous. Trimming left V 0 bases short and J 6 bases short, with 12 bases between. CDR1 SGHRS and CDR2 YFSETQ come from the germline V gene. The CDR3 has 15 residues. The CDR3 here is CASSLVGLASGELFF. CDR3 in DNA: TGCGCCAGCAGCTTGGTGGGCCTGGCTTCCGGGGAGCTGTTTTTT.

The CDR3 DNA follows: TGTGCCAGCAGCCAAGCCCTAGCGGGGTACACAGATACGCAGTATTTT. It is translated as CASSQALAGYTDTQYF. V and J are TRBV3-1 (or the pseudogene TRBV3-2) and TRBJ2-3, with 9 bases aligning to TRBD2. Per the germline V gene, CDR1 is LGHDT and CDR2 is YNNKEL (reference sequence). CDR3 length: 16 amino acids. The V and J ends lost 1 base and 2 bases, in that order; junction bases with no gene match: 4.

This sequence joins TRBV18 and TRBJ1-4; D remains ambiguous. V lost 3 bases to trimming and J lost 5 bases, with 16 bases between them. Germline values: CDR1 KGHSH, CDR2 LQKENI. The CDR3 covers 16 residues. The CDR3 DNA sequence: TGTGCCAGCTCACCTTACCTACAGATGATAAATGAAAAACTGTTTTTT. It is translated as CASSPYLQMINEKLFF.

This chain joins TRBV6-5 and TRBJ1-4; the D gene is possibly TRBD1 (5 bases). The germline V gene encodes CDR1 MNHEY and CDR2 SVGAGI. The length of the CDR3 is 15 residues. The V end lost 2 bases, the J end lost 7 bases, and 14 bases lay between the germline ends. The CDR3 DNA reads TGTGCCAGCAGTTACGGCTCAGGGAAAGCTGAAAAACTGTTTTTT. Encoded protein: CASSYGSGKAEKLFF.

The V and J genes are TRBV27 and TRBJ1-2, with D unresolved. V lost 3 bases, J lost 4 bases, and 9 bases lay in between. The CDR3 contains 13 residues. Germline loops: CDR1 MNHEY, CDR2 SMNVEV (reference sequence). Written as DNA, the CDR3 is TGTGCCAGCAGTTTTGGAGTCCGCTATGGCTACACCTTC. Translating it yields CASSFGVRYGYTF.

This clone was observed a handful of times. The V gene is TRBV19, the J gene TRBJ2-7; 8 nucleotides agree with TRBD2. The CDR3 loop spans 14 amino acids. The germline V gene encodes CDR1 LNHDA and CDR2 SQIVND (reference sequence). V dropped 5 bases and J dropped 2; count of bases not matched to a gene: 5. This CDR3 reads CASSRLAGPYEQYF. In DNA form, the CDR3 reads TGTGCCAGTAGTCGGCTAGCGGGCCCCTACGAGCAGTACTTC.

This sequence joins TRBV2 and TRBJ1-4; 8 bases map to TRBD1. V trimming: 8 bases; J trimming: 1 base; junction bases outside the gene matches: 6. The CDR3 extends over 15 amino acids. Germline values: CDR1 SNHLY, CDR2 FYNNEI. The CDR3 spells CASLGQERTNEKLFF. The CDR3 DNA is TGTGCCAGCCTGGGACAGGAACGAACTAATGAAAAACTGTTTTTT. Based on the CDR3 plus reference TRBV2 and TRBJ1-4, the full variable domain is EPEVTQTPSHQVTQMGQEVILRCVPISNHLYFYWYRQILGQKVEFLVSFYNNEISEKSEIFDDQFSVERPDGSNFTLKIRSTKLEDSAMYFCASLGQERTNEKLFFGSGTQLSVL.

V and J are TRBV5-1 and TRBJ2-1, with 12 bases aligning to TRBD2. The CDR3 is made up of 15 amino acids. V was clipped by 5 bases and J by 10 bases; unmatched bases: 10. From germline, CDR1 is SGHRS and CDR2 YFSETQ. This CDR3 reads CASRKTSGRSGEQFF. CDR3 DNA: TGCGCCAGCAGAAAAACTAGCGGGAGGTCGGGAGAGCAGTTCTTC.

This clone was recorded only once. The chain is built from TRBV7-9 and TRBJ1-1, with D perhaps matching TRBD1 (6 bases). Germline loops: CDR1 SEHNR, CDR2 FQNEAQ (reference sequence). This CDR3 has 14 amino acids. V was shortened by 1 base and J by 4 bases, with 10 bases between the two germline ends. DNA of the CDR3: TGTGCCAGCAGCTTAGGATCACAGGGCACTGAAGCTTTCTTT. This encodes CASSLGSQGTEAFF.

V and J are TRBV4-2 and TRBJ2-2; TRBD2 agrees at 8 bases. After removal of 2 bases from V and 6 bases from J, the junction contained 2 bases not matched to a gene. The length of the CDR3 is 14 residues. Germline CDR1 LGHNA, CDR2 YNFKEQ. CDR3 in amino acids: CASSQSGSAGELFF. The CDR3 DNA is TGTGCCAGCAGCCAAAGCGGGAGCGCCGGGGAGCTGTTTTTT.

The chain is built from TRBV7-9 and TRBJ1-1; 11 bases align to TRBD1. Germline CDR1 and CDR2: SEHNR and FQNEAQ (reference sequence). This CDR3 is 14 amino acids long. After removal of 4 bases from V and 12 bases from J, the junction contained 10 bases not matched to a gene. The CDR3 reads CASSSHAGQGATFF. CDR3 DNA: TGTGCCAGCAGCTCCCATGCCGGACAGGGGGCGACTTTCTTT.

The rearrangement links TRBV5-1 to TRBJ2-5, with 10 bases lining up with TRBD1. This CDR3 is 15 amino acids long. CDR1 is SGHRS, CDR2 YFSETQ, per germline. Unmatched junction bases numbered 11, after V lost 7 bases and J lost 5 bases. CDR3 amino acids: CASRVLTGGQETQYF. CDR3 sequence (DNA): TGCGCCAGCCGCGTCCTGACAGGGGGCCAGGAGACCCAGTACTTC.

The CDR3 sequence is CASRFQGAKNYGYTF. The CDR3, as DNA: TGTGCCAGCCGCTTTCAGGGGGCTAAGAACTATGGCTACACCTTC. V usage is TRBV28 and J usage is TRBJ1-2, with TRBD1 matching over 8 bases. CDR3 length equals 15 residues. Germline V CDR1 and CDR2: MDHEN, SYDVKM. The V gene end was trimmed by 8 bases and the J gene end by 2 bases; junction bases not matched to a gene: 10.

The V gene is TRBV11-2, the J gene TRBJ2-5, with 7 bases matching TRBD1. Germline CDR1 is SGHAT and CDR2 is FQNNGV. CDR3 length: 15 amino acids. Trimming at V came to 5 bases and at J to 3 bases, leaving 9 bases not matched to a gene. CDR3 DNA sequence: TGTGCCAGCAGCCAACGACAGGGAAGAAAAGAGACCCAGTACTTC. It specifies CASSQRQGRKETQYF.

The rearrangement uses TRBV5-1 and TRBJ1-1, with a possible D match to TRBD1 (5 bases). This CDR3 spans 16 amino acids. Germline-derived CDR1 and CDR2 are SGHRS and YFSETQ. V lost 4 bases to trimming and J lost 0 bases, with 16 bases between them. The CDR3 region has the DNA TGCGCCAGCAGCCCGACATACTCAGGGATGAACACTGAAGCTTTCTTT. This codes for CASSPTYSGMNTEAFF.

The rearrangement links TRBV27 to TRBJ2-7; TRBD1 matches at 7 bases. V lost 6 bases, J lost 3 bases, and 11 bases stayed unmatched. The CDR3 is 15 residues long. Germline CDR1 MNHEY, CDR2 SMNVEV (reference sequence). The CDR3 DNA reads as TGTGCCAGCAGAGGTAGATCGACAGGGAACTACGAGCAGTACTTC. The encoded protein is CASRGRSTGNYEQYF.

CDR3 bases: TGTGCCAGCAGTTTCGGGTCTAACTATGGCTACACCTTC. This codes for CASSFGSNYGYTF. The chain recombines TRBV12-3 or TRBV12-4 with TRBJ1-2; D is unresolved. With 3 bases removed from V and 0 bases from J, the gap between germline ends came to 5 bases. The CDR3 is 13 residues long.

The chain carries TRBV19 and TRBJ2-1; 15 positions agree with TRBD2. Per germline, CDR1 LNHDA and CDR2 SQIVND (reference sequence). Unmatched junction bases numbered 2, after V lost 0 bases and J lost 2 bases. The CDR3 runs to 18 residues. This chain's CDR3 is CASSIDRTSGRAYNEQFF. Written as DNA, the CDR3 is TGTGCCAGTAGTATAGACCGGACTAGCGGGAGGGCCTACAATGAGCAGTTCTTC.

The chain has TRBV7-9 and TRBJ2-7; TRBD1 might be the D (5 bases). Trimming shortened V by 5 bases and J by 3 bases, and 11 bases separated the two germline ends. Per germline, CDR1 SEHNR and CDR2 FQNEAQ (reference sequence). CDR3 length: 13 residues. The CDR3 is CASSPSGIYEQYF. DNA of the CDR3: TGTGCCAGCAGCCCCTCAGGGATCTACGAGCAGTACTTC.

This clone was observed a handful of times. The chain carries TRBV3-1 (or the pseudogene TRBV3-2) and TRBJ1-1; 7 bases align to TRBD1. The CDR3 totals 14 residues. With V trimmed by 4 bases and J by 1 base, 3 bases remained unmatched. Germline lookup yields CDR1 LGHDT and CDR2 YNNKEL (reference sequence). Written as DNA, the CDR3 is TGTGCCAGCAGCCCGTGGACAGGGAACACTGAAGCTTTCTTT. This codes for CASSPWTGNTEAFF.

The chain combines TRBV29-1 with TRBJ1-2; possible D gene TRBD1, 5 bases. The CDR3 is made up of 12 amino acids. Germline loops: CDR1 SQVTM, CDR2 ANQGSEA. Trimming removed 7 bases from V and 8 bases from J, with 17 bases in between. CDR3 DNA: TGCAGCGATATGGACACCCTGGGAGGCTACACCTTC. Its protein product is CSDMDTLGGYTF.

The J gene is TRBJ1-1, the V gene TRBV5-1, with 10 bases lining up with TRBD1. The germline CDR1 and CDR2 sequences are SGHRS and YFSETQ. Unmatched junction bases numbered 3, after V lost 3 bases and J lost 4 bases. The CDR3 consists of 14 residues. Here the CDR3 DNA reads TGCGCCAGCAGCTGGACAGGGGGTATCACTGAAGCTTTCTTT. Encoded protein: CASSWTGGITEAFF.

The genes are TRBV4-2 and TRBJ2-7; 9 bases are shared with TRBD1. The V and J ends lost 0 bases and 0 bases, in that order; junction bases with no gene match: 12. The CDR3 totals 19 residues. CDR1 is LGHNA and CDR2 is YNFKEQ in the germline V gene. The DNA for the CDR3 is TGTGCCAGCAGCCAAGAAAGAGACAGGGGGGATCTCGTCTCCTACGAGCAGTACTTC. Translated, it gives CASSQERDRGDLVSYEQYF.

This clone has only one observation. The chain links TRBV5-1 to TRBJ1-2; D unclear. Looked up from germline, CDR1 is SGHRS and CDR2 is YFSETQ. CDR3 length: 12 residues. V was cut by 4 bases and J by 5 bases, with 9 bases left in between. The CDR3 nucleotides are TGCGCCAGCAGCACCGGGAGGTATGGCTACACCTTC. This encodes CASSTGRYGYTF. The full variable domain, rest sourced from reference TRBV5-1 and TRBJ1-2, is KAGVTQTPRYLIKTRGQQVTLSCSPISGHRSVSWYQQTPGQGLQFLFEYFSETQRNKGNFPGRFSGRQFSNSRSEMNVSTLELGDSALYLCASSTGRYGYTFGSGTRLTVV.

V gene TRBV19 combines with J gene TRBJ1-4, with 7 bases fitting TRBD1. V trimming: 6 bases; J trimming: 6 bases; junction bases outside the gene matches: 10. Germline assignment: CDR1 LNHDA and CDR2 SQIVND (reference sequence). This CDR3 comprises 15 residues. The CDR3 here is CASRGTGTDYEKLFF. For the CDR3, the DNA is TGTGCCAGTAGGGGGACCGGGACAGACTATGAAAAACTGTTTTTT.

V usage is TRBV4-2 and J usage is TRBJ2-1; 8 bases fit TRBD2. The CDR3 has 15 residues. The trim removed 4 bases at V and 5 bases at J, leaving 7 bases unmatched. CDR1 and CDR2 (germline): LGHNA, YNFKEQ. The CDR3 bases are TGTGCCAGCAGCCCCCGGGTACTAGCGGACAATGAGCAGTTCTTC. Residues: CASSPRVLADNEQFF.

This clone was seen only a few times. V gene TRBV6-6 combines with J gene TRBJ2-1; D is possibly TRBD1 (6 bases). Trimming took off 5 bases at V and 4 bases at J, with 21 bases between the two ends. Germline V CDR1 and CDR2: MNHNY, SVGAGI (reference sequence). The CDR3 length is 17 residues. CDR3 sequence: CASSPYPRAGTYNEQFF. For the CDR3, the DNA is TGTGCCAGCAGTCCCTACCCTCGGGCAGGGACATACAATGAGCAGTTCTTC.